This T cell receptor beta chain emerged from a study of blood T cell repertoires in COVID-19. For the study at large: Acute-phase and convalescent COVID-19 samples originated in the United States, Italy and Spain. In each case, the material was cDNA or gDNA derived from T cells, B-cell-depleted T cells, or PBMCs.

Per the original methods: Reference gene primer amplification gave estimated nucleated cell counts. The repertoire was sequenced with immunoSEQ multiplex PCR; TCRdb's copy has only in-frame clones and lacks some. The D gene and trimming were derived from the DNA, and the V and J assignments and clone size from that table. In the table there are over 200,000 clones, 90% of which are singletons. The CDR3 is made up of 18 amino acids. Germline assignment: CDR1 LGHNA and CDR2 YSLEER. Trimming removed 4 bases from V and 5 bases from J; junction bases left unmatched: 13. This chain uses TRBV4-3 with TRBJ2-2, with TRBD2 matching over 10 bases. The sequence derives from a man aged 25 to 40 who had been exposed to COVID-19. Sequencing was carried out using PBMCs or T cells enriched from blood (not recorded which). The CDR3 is CASSPDAPLAGETGELFF. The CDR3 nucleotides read TGCGCCAGCAGCCCAGATGCCCCCCTAGCGGGGGAAACCGGGGAGCTGTTTTTT.